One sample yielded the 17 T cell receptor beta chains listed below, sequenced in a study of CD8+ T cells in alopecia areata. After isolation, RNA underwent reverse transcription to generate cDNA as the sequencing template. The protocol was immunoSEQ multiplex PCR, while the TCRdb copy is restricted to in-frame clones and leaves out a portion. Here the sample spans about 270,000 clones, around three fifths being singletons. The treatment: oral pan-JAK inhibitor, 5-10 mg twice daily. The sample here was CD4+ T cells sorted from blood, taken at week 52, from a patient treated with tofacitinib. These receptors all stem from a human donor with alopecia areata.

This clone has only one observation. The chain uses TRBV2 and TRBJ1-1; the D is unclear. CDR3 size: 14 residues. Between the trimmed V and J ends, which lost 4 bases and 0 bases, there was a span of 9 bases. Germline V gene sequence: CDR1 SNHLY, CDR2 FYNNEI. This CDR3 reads CASSGGNMNTEAFF. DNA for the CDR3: TGTGCCAGCAGTGGTGGGAATATGAACACTGAAGCTTTCTTT.

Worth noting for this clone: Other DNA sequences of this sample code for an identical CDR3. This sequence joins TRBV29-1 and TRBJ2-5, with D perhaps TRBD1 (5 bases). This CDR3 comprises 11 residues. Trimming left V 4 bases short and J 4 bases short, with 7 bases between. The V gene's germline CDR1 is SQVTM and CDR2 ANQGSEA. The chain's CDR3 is CSVVRGETQYF. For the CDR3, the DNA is TGCAGCGTTGTTAGGGGAGAGACCCAGTACTTC.

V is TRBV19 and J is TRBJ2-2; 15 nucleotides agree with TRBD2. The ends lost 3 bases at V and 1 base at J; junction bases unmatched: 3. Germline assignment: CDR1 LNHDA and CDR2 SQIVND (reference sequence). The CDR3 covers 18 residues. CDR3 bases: TGTGCCAGTAGTATGGGACTAGCGGGGGGCCTGAACACCGGGGAGCTGTTTTTT. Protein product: CASSMGLAGGLNTGELFF.

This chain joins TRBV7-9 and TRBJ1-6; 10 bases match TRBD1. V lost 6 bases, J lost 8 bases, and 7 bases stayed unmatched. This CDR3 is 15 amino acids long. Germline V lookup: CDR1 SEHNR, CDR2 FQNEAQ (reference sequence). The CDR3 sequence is CASRPRDRGDSPLHF. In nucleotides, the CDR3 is TGTGCCAGCAGACCCCGGGACAGGGGAGATTCACCCCTCCACTTT.

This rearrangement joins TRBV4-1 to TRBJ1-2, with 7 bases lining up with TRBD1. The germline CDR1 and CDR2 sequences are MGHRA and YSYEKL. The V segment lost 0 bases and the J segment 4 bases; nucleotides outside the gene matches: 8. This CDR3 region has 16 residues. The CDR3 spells CASSQDPTGLPYGYTF. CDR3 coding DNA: TGCGCCAGCAGCCAAGATCCGACAGGGCTGCCCTATGGCTACACCTTC.

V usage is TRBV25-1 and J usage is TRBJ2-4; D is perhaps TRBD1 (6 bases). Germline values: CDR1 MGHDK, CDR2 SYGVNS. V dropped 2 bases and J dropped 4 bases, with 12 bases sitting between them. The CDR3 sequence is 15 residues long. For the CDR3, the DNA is TGTGCCAGCAGTGAAATAGCAGGGGCGAAAAACATTCAGTACTTC. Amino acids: CASSEIAGAKNIQYF.

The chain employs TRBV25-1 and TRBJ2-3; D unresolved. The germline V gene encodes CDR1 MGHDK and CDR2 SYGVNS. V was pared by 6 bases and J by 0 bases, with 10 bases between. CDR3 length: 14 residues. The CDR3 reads CASSSKTSTDTQYF. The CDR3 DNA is TGTGCCAGCAGCTCCAAAACTAGCACAGATACGCAGTATTTT.

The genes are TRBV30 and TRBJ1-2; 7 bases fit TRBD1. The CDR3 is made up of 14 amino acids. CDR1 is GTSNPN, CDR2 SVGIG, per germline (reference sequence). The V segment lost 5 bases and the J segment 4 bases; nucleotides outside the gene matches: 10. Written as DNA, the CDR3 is TGTGCCTGGTCAAGGGGGCGTATCACCTATGGCTACACCTTC. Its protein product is CAWSRGRITYGYTF.

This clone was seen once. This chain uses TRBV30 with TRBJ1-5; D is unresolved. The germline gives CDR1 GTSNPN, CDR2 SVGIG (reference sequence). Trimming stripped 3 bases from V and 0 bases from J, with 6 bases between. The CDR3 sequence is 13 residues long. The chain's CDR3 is CAWSENSNQPQHF. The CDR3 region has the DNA TGTGCCTGGAGCGAGAATAGCAATCAGCCCCAGCATTTT.

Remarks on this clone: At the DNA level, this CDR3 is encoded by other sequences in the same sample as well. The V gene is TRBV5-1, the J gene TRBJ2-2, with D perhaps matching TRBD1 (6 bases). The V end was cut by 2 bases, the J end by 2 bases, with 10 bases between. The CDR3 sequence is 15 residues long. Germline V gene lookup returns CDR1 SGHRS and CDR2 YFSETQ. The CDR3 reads CASSFGTPNTGELFF. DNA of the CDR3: TGCGCCAGCAGCTTCGGGACACCTAACACCGGGGAGCTGTTTTTT.

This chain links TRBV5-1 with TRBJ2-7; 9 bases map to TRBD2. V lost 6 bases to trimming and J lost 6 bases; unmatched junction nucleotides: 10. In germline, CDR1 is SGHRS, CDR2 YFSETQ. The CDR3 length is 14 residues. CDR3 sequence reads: CASTETGTSSEQYF. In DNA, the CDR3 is TGCGCCAGCACCGAGACCGGGACTAGCTCCGAGCAGTACTTC.

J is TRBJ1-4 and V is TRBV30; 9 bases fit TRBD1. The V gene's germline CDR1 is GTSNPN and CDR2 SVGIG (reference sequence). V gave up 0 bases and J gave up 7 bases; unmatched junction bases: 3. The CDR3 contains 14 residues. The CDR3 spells CAWSVRTGAEKLFF. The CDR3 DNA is TGTGCCTGGAGTGTACGGACAGGGGCTGAAAAACTGTTTTTT.

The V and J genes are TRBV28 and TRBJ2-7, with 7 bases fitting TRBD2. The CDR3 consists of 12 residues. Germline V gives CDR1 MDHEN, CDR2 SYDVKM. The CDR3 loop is CASGLRDYEQYF. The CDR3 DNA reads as TGTGCATCGGGACTACGAGACTACGAGCAGTACTTC.

Written as DNA, the CDR3 is TGTGCCAGCTCCTCCGGGGTAGTCACCGGGGAGCTGTTTTTT. It is translated as CASSSGVVTGELFF. This chain links TRBV7-3 with TRBJ2-2; tentatively, D is TRBD2 (5 bases). The CDR3 consists of 14 residues. The V gene lost 8 bases and the J gene lost 4 bases, with 14 bases spanning the gap. Germline V lookup: CDR1 SGHTA, CDR2 FQGTGA.

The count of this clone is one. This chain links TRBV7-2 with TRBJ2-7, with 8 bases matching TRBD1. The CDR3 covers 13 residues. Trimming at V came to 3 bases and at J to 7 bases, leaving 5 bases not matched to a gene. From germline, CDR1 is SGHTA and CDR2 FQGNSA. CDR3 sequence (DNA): TGTGCCAGCAGCTTTAGGACAGGGCGTGAGCAGTACTTC. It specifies CASSFRTGREQYF.

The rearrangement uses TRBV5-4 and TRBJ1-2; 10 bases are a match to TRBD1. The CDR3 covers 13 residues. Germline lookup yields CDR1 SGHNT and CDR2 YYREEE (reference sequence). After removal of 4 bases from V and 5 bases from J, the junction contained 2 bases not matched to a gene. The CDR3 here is CASSGQGDYGYTF. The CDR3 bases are TGTGCCAGCAGCGGACAGGGGGATTATGGCTACACCTTC.

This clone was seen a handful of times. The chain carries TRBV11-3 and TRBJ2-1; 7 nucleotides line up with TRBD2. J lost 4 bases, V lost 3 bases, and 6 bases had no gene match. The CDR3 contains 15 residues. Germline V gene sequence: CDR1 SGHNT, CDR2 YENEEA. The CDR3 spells CASSFGLADYNEQFF. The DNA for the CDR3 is TGTGCCAGCAGCTTTGGGCTAGCGGATTACAATGAGCAGTTCTTC.